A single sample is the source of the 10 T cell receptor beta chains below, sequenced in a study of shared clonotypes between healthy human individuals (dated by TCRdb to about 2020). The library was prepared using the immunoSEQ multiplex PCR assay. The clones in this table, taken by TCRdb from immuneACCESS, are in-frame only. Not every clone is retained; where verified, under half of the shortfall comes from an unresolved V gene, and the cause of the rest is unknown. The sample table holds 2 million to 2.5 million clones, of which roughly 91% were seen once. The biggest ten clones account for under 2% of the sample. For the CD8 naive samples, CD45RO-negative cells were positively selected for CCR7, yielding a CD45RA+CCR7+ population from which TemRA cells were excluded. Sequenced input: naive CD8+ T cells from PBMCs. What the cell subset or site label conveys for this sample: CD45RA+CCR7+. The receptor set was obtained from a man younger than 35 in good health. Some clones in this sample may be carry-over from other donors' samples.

The chain's CDR3 is CASRDREFGELFF. DNA of the CDR3: TGTGCCAGCAGGGACAGGGAGTTCGGGGAGCTGTTTTTT. This rearrangement joins TRBV6-4 to TRBJ2-2; TRBD1 matches at 8 bases. J was trimmed by 7 bases and V by 6 bases; bases with no gene match: 4. The CDR3 runs to 13 residues. Looked up from germline, CDR1 is MRHNA and CDR2 is SNTAGT.

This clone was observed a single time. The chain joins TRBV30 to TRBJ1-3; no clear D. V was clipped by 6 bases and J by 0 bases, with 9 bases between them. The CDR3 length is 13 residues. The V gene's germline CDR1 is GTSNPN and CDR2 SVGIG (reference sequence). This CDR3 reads CACHRDSGNTIYF. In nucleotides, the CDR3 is TGTGCCTGTCACCGGGACTCTGGAAACACCATATATTTT.

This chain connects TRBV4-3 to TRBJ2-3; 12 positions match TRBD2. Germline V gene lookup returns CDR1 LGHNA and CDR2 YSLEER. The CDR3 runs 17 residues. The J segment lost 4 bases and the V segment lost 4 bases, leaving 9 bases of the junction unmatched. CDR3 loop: CASSLRLAGEMADTQYF. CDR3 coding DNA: TGCGCCAGCAGCCTACGACTAGCGGGAGAAATGGCAGATACGCAGTATTTT.

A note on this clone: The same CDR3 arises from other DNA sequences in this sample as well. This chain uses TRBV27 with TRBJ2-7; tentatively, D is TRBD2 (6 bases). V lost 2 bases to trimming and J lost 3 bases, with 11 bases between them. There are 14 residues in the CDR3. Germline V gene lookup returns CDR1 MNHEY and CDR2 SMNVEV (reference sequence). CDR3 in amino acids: CASSLRGGFYEQYF. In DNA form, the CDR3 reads TGTGCCAGCAGTTTAAGAGGAGGGTTCTACGAGCAGTACTTC.

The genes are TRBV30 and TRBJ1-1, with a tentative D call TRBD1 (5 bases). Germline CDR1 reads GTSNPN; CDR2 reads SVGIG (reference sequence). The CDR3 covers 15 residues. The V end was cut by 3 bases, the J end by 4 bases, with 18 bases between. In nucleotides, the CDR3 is TGTGCCTGGAGGGACAAAATTCATAGCGGCACTGAAGCTTTCTTT. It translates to CAWRDKIHSGTEAFF. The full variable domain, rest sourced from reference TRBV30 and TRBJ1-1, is SQTIHQWPATLVQPVGSPLSLECTVEGTSNPNLYWYRQAAGRGLQLLFYSVGIGQISSEVPQNLSASRPQDRQFILSSKKLLLSDSGFYLCAWRDKIHSGTEAFFGQGTRLTVV.

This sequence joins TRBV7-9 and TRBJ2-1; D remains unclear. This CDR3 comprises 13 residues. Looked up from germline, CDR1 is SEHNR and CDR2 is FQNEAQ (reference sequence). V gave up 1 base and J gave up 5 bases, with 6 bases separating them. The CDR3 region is CASSLGQNNEQFF. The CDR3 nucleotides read TGTGCCAGCAGCTTAGGCCAAAACAATGAGCAGTTCTTC.

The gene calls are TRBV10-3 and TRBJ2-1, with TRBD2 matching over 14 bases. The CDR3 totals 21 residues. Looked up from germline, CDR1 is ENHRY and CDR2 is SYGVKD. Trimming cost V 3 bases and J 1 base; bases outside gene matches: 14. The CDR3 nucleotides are TGTGCCATCAGTGACAATTCGGGACTAGCGGGAGTTCGAAATTCCTACAATGAGCAGTTCTTC. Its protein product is CAISDNSGLAGVRNSYNEQFF.

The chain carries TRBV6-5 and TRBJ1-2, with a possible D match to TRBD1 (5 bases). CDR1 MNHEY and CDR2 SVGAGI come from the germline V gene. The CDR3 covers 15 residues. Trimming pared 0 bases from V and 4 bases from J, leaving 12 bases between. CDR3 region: CASSYSGQGSYGYTF. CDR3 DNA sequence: TGTGCCAGCAGTTACTCGGGGCAGGGCTCCTATGGCTACACCTTC.

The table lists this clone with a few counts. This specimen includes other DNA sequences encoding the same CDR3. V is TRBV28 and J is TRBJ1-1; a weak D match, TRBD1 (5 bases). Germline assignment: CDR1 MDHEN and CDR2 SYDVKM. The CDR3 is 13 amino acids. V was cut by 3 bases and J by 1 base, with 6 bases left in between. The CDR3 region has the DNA TGTGCCAGCAGTTTTGGACAGAACACTGAAGCTTTCTTT. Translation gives CASSFGQNTEAFF.

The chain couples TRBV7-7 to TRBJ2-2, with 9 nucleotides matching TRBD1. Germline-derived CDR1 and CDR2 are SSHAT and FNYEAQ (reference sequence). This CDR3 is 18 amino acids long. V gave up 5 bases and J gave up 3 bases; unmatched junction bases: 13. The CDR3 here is CASSLDIRDREHTGELFF. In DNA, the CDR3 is TGTGCCAGCAGCCTTGACATAAGGGACAGGGAACACACCGGGGAGCTGTTTTTT.